The 21 T cell receptor beta chains listed next were all sequenced from one sample in a study of PD-L1 blockade in urothelial cancer. The data were produced by immunoSEQ multiplex PCR, yet TCRdb's version contains in-frame clones alone and is incomplete. The sample yields around 120,000 clones, around 89% seen once. As for time point: peripheral blood 6 weeks after treatment start. The specimen was PBMCs, collected around atezolizumab (anti-PD-L1) treatment. These receptors were obtained from a man aged 55 to 70 with urothelial cancer.

The V gene is TRBV28, the J gene TRBJ2-7; no clear D. Germline V gene sequence: CDR1 MDHEN, CDR2 SYDVKM. The ends were cut back, 5 bases at V and 4 bases at J, with 12 bases in the middle. The length of the CDR3 is 13 residues. As DNA, the CDR3 is TGTGCCAGCAGTCCTCGGGTGGGTTACGAGCAGTACTTC. Translation gives CASSPRVGYEQYF.

The chain uses TRBV27 and TRBJ1-2; TRBD1 is a possible D gene (5 bases). Trimming took off 6 bases at V and 0 bases at J, with 14 bases between the two ends. The length of the CDR3 is 15 residues. Germline V CDR1 and CDR2: MNHEY, SMNVEV (reference sequence). The CDR3 DNA follows: TGTGCCAGCAGCCCGTCAGGGCGGACTAACTATGGCTACACCTTC. It yields the protein CASSPSGRTNYGYTF.

In DNA form, the CDR3 reads TGTGCCAGCAGTGAAGGACAGGGGGCAAATCAAGAGACCCAGTACTTC. Its protein product is CASSEGQGANQETQYF. The V gene is TRBV6-1, the J gene TRBJ2-5, with 10 bases matching TRBD1. In germline, CDR1 is MNHNS, CDR2 SASEGT. This CDR3 has 16 residues. V dropped 1 base and J dropped 2; count of bases not matched to a gene: 4.

The chain has TRBV19 and TRBJ1-4, with 9 bases aligning to TRBD1. CDR3 size: 17 residues. In germline, CDR1 is LNHDA, CDR2 SQIVND (reference sequence). The trim removed 4 bases at V and 7 bases at J, leaving 13 bases unmatched. CDR3 loop: CASSTGTGKVWGEKLFF. DNA of the CDR3: TGTGCCAGTAGTACCGGGACAGGGAAGGTTTGGGGTGAAAAACTGTTTTTT. The full variable domain, completed using reference TRBV19 and TRBJ1-4, is DGGITQSPKYLFRKEGQNVTLSCEQNLNHDAMYWYRQDPGQGLRLIYYSQIVNDFQKGDIAEGYSVSREKKESFPLTVTSAQKNPTAFYLCASSTGTGKVWGEKLFFGSGTQLSVL.

The gene calls are TRBV7-9 and TRBJ2-1, with a possible D match to TRBD1 (6 bases). CDR3 length: 13 amino acids. The germline V and J ends were trimmed by 5 bases and 4 bases, with 9 bases remaining between them. Germline V gene data show CDR1 as SEHNR and CDR2 as FQNEAQ (reference sequence). CDR3 protein: CASSPTGYNEQFF. CDR3 nucleotides: TGTGCCAGCAGCCCCACAGGGTACAATGAGCAGTTCTTC.

This sequence joins TRBV19 and TRBJ2-5; TRBD2 is a possible D gene (6 bases). Germline V gene data show CDR1 as LNHDA and CDR2 as SQIVND (reference sequence). The CDR3 covers 14 residues. V lost 5 bases and J lost 3, with 13 bases in between. CDR3 sequence reads: CASSPGLLEETQYF. CDR3 bases: TGTGCCAGTAGTCCCGGACTATTGGAAGAGACCCAGTACTTC.

The chain is built from TRBV7-2 and TRBJ1-5; possibly TRBD1 for D (5 bases). The germline CDR1 and CDR2 sequences are SGHTA and FQGNSA. The CDR3 totals 12 residues. V was pared by 6 bases and J by 9 bases, with 12 bases between. The CDR3 sequence is CASRLTGGPQHF. CDR3 nucleotides: TGTGCCAGCAGATTAACGGGGGGGCCCCAGCATTTT.

This clone was counted between two and nine times. The chain uses TRBV6-5 and TRBJ2-7, with 9 bases lining up with TRBD1. The ends lost 0 bases at V and 3 bases at J; junction bases unmatched: 3. Germline CDR1 MNHEY, CDR2 SVGAGI. This CDR3 has 15 amino acids. In DNA, the CDR3 is TGTGCCAGCAGTTACTCGACAGGGGGAGGCTACGAGCAGTACTTC. Its translation is CASSYSTGGGYEQYF.

The rearrangement joins TRBV28 to TRBJ2-2; 7 bases map to TRBD1. The CDR3 runs to 14 residues. The V and J ends lost 6 bases and 4 bases, in that order; junction bases with no gene match: 5. Germline values: CDR1 MDHEN, CDR2 SYDVKM. The chain's CDR3 is CASSHRGGTGELFF. CDR3 bases: TGTGCCAGCAGCCACAGGGGCGGCACCGGGGAGCTGTTTTTT. The full variable domain, its missing parts supplied by reference TRBV28 and TRBJ2-2, is DVKVTQSSRYLVKRTGEKVFLECVQDMDHENMFWYRQDPGLGLRLIYFSYDVKMKEKGDIPEGYSVSREKKERFSLILESASTNQTSMYLCASSHRGGTGELFFGEGSRLTVL.

This clone was counted a single time. For the CDR3, the DNA is TGTGCCAGCAGTGAAGCGAGGTACAATGAGCAGTTCTTC. Protein product: CASSEARYNEQFF. The chain couples TRBV6-1 to TRBJ2-1; unclear D gene. The CDR3 has 13 residues. Trimming removed 0 bases at V and 4 bases at J, with 4 bases between. CDR1 is MNHNS and CDR2 is SASEGT in the germline V gene.

The rearrangement joins TRBV27 to TRBJ2-3; TRBD2 aligns across 11 bases. The CDR3 loop spans 18 amino acids. The ends lost 6 bases at V and 4 bases at J; junction bases unmatched: 15. Germline CDR1 reads MNHEY; CDR2 reads SMNVEV (reference sequence). CDR3 amino acids: CASSSRTTSGALSDTQYF. In DNA form, the CDR3 reads TGTGCCAGCAGCTCTCGTACGACTAGCGGGGCCCTGTCAGATACGCAGTATTTT.

The chain combines TRBV15 with TRBJ1-2, with TRBD1 as a possible D gene (6 bases). Trimming stripped 5 bases from V and 4 bases from J, with 14 bases between. Germline CDR1 LNHNV, CDR2 YYDKDF (reference sequence). This CDR3 has 14 residues. The CDR3 loop is CATSSRTVTYGYTF. The CDR3 DNA follows: TGTGCCACCAGCTCACGGACAGTTACCTATGGCTACACCTTC.

The CDR3 loop is CASIPFPIYGYTF. The CDR3 region has the DNA TGTGCCAGCATCCCTTTCCCTATTTATGGCTACACCTTC. The gene calls are TRBV7-9 and TRBJ1-2; no clear D gene. V lost 7 bases and J lost 5, with 14 bases in between. CDR1 SEHNR and CDR2 FQNEAQ come from the germline V gene (reference sequence). There are 13 residues in the CDR3.

Here the CDR3 DNA reads TGTGCCATCCGAGGAACATCTGGGGCCAACGTCCTGACTTTC. As protein: CAIRGTSGANVLTF. V is TRBV10-3 and J is TRBJ2-6; D remains unclear. The germline V gene encodes CDR1 ENHRY and CDR2 SYGVKD. V shed 8 bases and J shed 1 base, with 9 bases lying between them. CDR3 length equals 14 residues.

The chain recombines TRBV15 with TRBJ1-1; tentative D call: TRBD1 (5 bases). This CDR3 spans 15 amino acids. Between the trimmed V and J ends, which lost 0 bases and 5 bases, there was a span of 13 bases. Germline V CDR1 and CDR2: LNHNV, YYDKDF (reference sequence). DNA for the CDR3: TGTGCCACCAGCAGAGATCGGGCGGGGGGGACTGAAGCTTTCTTT. Its protein is CATSRDRAGGTEAFF.

The V call is TRBV27, the J call TRBJ2-2; D might be TRBD2 (6 bases). The V gene's germline CDR1 is MNHEY and CDR2 SMNVEV (reference sequence). Trimming took off 5 bases at V and 0 bases at J, with 16 bases between the two ends. There are 17 residues in the CDR3. The CDR3 sequence: CASSTMEDYTNTGELFF. CDR3 bases: TGTGCCAGCAGTACTATGGAGGACTACACGAACACCGGGGAGCTGTTTTTT.

The genes are TRBV2 and TRBJ2-1; tentative D call: TRBD1 (6 bases). CDR3 size: 13 residues. Germline CDR1 SNHLY, CDR2 FYNNEI. Trimming removed 9 bases from V and 3 bases from J, with 12 bases in between. The CDR3 loop reads CASRTVRYNEQFF. The CDR3 nucleotides are TGTGCCAGTAGGACAGTACGCTACAATGAGCAGTTCTTC.

The gene calls are TRBV5-1 and TRBJ1-1; no firm D call. Looked up from germline, CDR1 is SGHRS and CDR2 is YFSETQ. The ends were cut back, 0 bases at V and 0 bases at J, with 6 bases in the middle. The CDR3 is 14 amino acids. The CDR3 region is CASSLASMNTEAFF. The DNA of the CDR3 is TGCGCCAGCAGCTTGGCATCCATGAACACTGAAGCTTTCTTT.

The chain recombines TRBV15 with TRBJ1-5, with 7 positions matching TRBD1. J gave up 1 base and V 5 bases, and 8 bases lay outside the gene matches. Germline lookup yields CDR1 LNHNV and CDR2 YYDKDF (reference sequence). This CDR3 is 16 amino acids long. CDR3 bases: TGTGCCACCAGCGGCCCAGGGGGTTTGAGCAATCAGCCCCAGCATTTT. Its protein product is CATSGPGGLSNQPQHF.

The chain carries TRBV7-6 and TRBJ2-7, with D possibly being TRBD1 (5 bases). The CDR3 contains 13 residues. Looked up from germline, CDR1 is SGHVS and CDR2 is FNYEAQ. Deletions cut 1 base from V and 4 bases from J, with 8 bases between. The CDR3 here is CASSLGQKYEQYF. The CDR3 nucleotides are TGTGCCAGCAGCTTAGGACAGAAATACGAGCAGTACTTC.

V and J are TRBV18 and TRBJ1-5, with 7 bases matching TRBD1. CDR1 and CDR2 (germline): KGHSH, LQKENI. This CDR3 is 14 amino acids long. J was trimmed by 4 bases and V by 2 bases; bases with no gene match: 2. The CDR3 reads CASSPAGGNQPQHF. The CDR3, as DNA: TGTGCCAGCTCACCAGCAGGGGGAAATCAGCCCCAGCATTTT.